This entry lists 29 T cell receptor beta chains sequenced from one sample in a study of blood T cell repertoires in COVID-19. Method: immunoSEQ multiplex PCR; TCRdb's copy keeps in-frame clones and lacks some. The table has 150,000 to 200,000 clones, 85% to 90% seen once. Sequenced input: peripheral blood. These receptors were collected from an older woman with COVID-19, enrolled during active disease.

The chain employs TRBV27 and TRBJ1-1; D may be TRBD1 (5 bases). With 3 bases removed from V and 4 bases from J, the gap between germline ends came to 30 bases. Germline CDR1 reads MNHEY; CDR2 reads SMNVEV (reference sequence). The CDR3 consists of 20 residues. The DNA of the CDR3 is TGTGCCAGCAGTTTGTCGAGGAGGCACCGGAGTGGGGGGTTGAGCACTGAAGCTTTCTTT. Translated, it gives CASSLSRRHRSGGLSTEAFF.

The chain employs TRBV11-2 and TRBJ2-1, with D possibly matching TRBD1 (5 bases). The germline V and J ends were trimmed by 0 bases and 4 bases, with 10 bases remaining between them. Germline loops: CDR1 SGHAT, CDR2 FQNNGV. This CDR3 contains 15 residues. CDR3 loop: CASSLERGRYNEQFF. The CDR3 nucleotides are TGTGCCAGCAGCTTAGAAAGGGGCAGGTACAATGAGCAGTTCTTC.

The chain uses TRBV4-2 and TRBJ2-3; D is perhaps TRBD2 (6 bases). Germline values: CDR1 LGHNA, CDR2 YNFKEQ. V gave up 0 bases and J gave up 2 bases, with 15 bases separating them. This CDR3 region has 17 residues. The CDR3 nucleotides read TGTGCCAGCAGCCAAGATAGGGCTAGCGCCCTCACAGATACGCAGTATTTT. As protein: CASSQDRASALTDTQYF.

The chain joins TRBV10-3 to TRBJ1-1; a possible D gene is TRBD1 (6 bases). V dropped 8 bases and J dropped 1 base, with 20 bases sitting between them. Germline CDR1 ENHRY, CDR2 SYGVKD. There are 16 residues in the CDR3. The chain's CDR3 is CAILRGAGAPNTEAFF. The CDR3 nucleotides are TGTGCCATCCTCCGGGGGGCGGGGGCACCGAACACTGAAGCTTTCTTT.

The genes are TRBV3-1 (or the pseudogene TRBV3-2) and TRBJ2-1; D is unresolved. The CDR3 sequence is 15 residues long. V was clipped by 0 bases and J by 4 bases, with 10 bases between them. Germline V gene data show CDR1 as LGHDT and CDR2 as YNNKEL (reference sequence). For the CDR3, the DNA is TGTGCCAGCAGCCAAGATAGAGGCGGTTACAATGAGCAGTTCTTC. It yields the protein CASSQDRGGYNEQFF.

The table lists this clone with a count of one. The chain combines TRBV5-6 with TRBJ2-7, with 7 positions matching TRBD1. V shed 4 bases and J 7 bases; nucleotides not matched to a gene: 8. CDR1 and CDR2 from the germline V gene are SGHDT and YYEEEE. The CDR3 extends over 13 amino acids. CDR3 nucleotides: TGTGCCAGCAGCGACAGGGCACTTTGGGAGCAGTACTTC. Translation gives CASSDRALWEQYF.

V and J are TRBV2 and TRBJ1-2, with D possibly matching TRBD1 (5 bases). The V end was cut by 7 bases, the J end by 4 bases, with 19 bases between. Germline values: CDR1 SNHLY, CDR2 FYNNEI. CDR3 length: 15 residues. CDR3 nucleotide sequence: TGTGCCAGCATCCCCTCCGACGGGGACTTCTATGGCTACACCTTC. It is translated as CASIPSDGDFYGYTF. Full variable domain (missing parts from reference TRBV2 and TRBJ1-2): EPEVTQTPSHQVTQMGQEVILRCVPISNHLYFYWYRQILGQKVEFLVSFYNNEISEKSEIFDDQFSVERPDGSNFTLKIRSTKLEDSAMYFCASIPSDGDFYGYTFGSGTRLTVV.

This clone showed up just a few times. The rearrangement joins TRBV19 to TRBJ1-2; D remains ambiguous. Germline V CDR1 and CDR2: LNHDA, SQIVND (reference sequence). CDR3 length: 12 amino acids. Trimming stripped 0 bases from V and 3 bases from J, with 2 bases between. Written as DNA, the CDR3 is TGTGCCAGTAGTATAGACGACTATGGCTACACCTTC. This gives the protein CASSIDDYGYTF.

V usage is TRBV19 and J usage is TRBJ2-6; D perhaps matches TRBD2 (6 bases). Germline lookup yields CDR1 LNHDA and CDR2 SQIVND (reference sequence). The V and J ends lost 10 bases and 2 bases respectively, with 15 bases between them. The CDR3 runs to 15 residues. The CDR3 sequence is CATGGLTTGANVLTF. DNA for the CDR3: TGTGCCACCGGGGGACTTACGACTGGGGCCAACGTCCTGACTTTC.

The rearrangement uses TRBV19 and TRBJ2-2, with TRBD1 matching over 8 bases. V trimming: 3 bases; J trimming: 3 bases; junction bases outside the gene matches: 6. Germline V lookup: CDR1 LNHDA, CDR2 SQIVND (reference sequence). This CDR3 contains 16 residues. The chain's CDR3 is CASSMSGGMHTGELFF. The CDR3 nucleotides are TGTGCCAGTAGTATGTCAGGGGGCATGCACACCGGGGAGCTGTTTTTT. The full variable domain, in which reference TRBV19 and TRBJ2-2 provide the parts outside the CDR3, is DGGITQSPKYLFRKEGQNVTLSCEQNLNHDAMYWYRQDPGQGLRLIYYSQIVNDFQKGDIAEGYSVSREKKESFPLTVTSAQKNPTAFYLCASSMSGGMHTGELFFGEGSRLTVL.

The chain combines TRBV7-3 with TRBJ2-5; the D gene is possibly TRBD2 (6 bases). The CDR3 sequence is 15 residues long. The V gene lost 5 bases and the J gene lost 5 bases, with 18 bases spanning the gap. The V gene's germline CDR1 is SGHTA and CDR2 FQGTGA. Here the CDR3 reads CASSRSGGNFETQYF. In DNA form, the CDR3 reads TGTGCCAGCAGCCGTAGCGGAGGGAATTTTGAGACCCAGTACTTC.

The chain carries TRBV19 and TRBJ2-7; TRBD1 matches 8 bases. The CDR3 is 13 amino acids. The junction had 7 bases not matched to a gene; V was cut back by 7 bases and J by 5 bases. Germline loops: CDR1 LNHDA, CDR2 SQIVND (reference sequence). The CDR3 protein is CASTQGAGNEQYF. The CDR3 bases are TGTGCCAGTACCCAGGGGGCAGGGAACGAGCAGTACTTC.

This clone was picked up a small number of times. This sample includes further DNA sequences coding for the same CDR3. The rearrangement uses TRBV19 and TRBJ2-2, with a tentative D call TRBD2 (7 bases). Trimming pared 7 bases from V and 2 bases from J, leaving 11 bases between. The CDR3 is made up of 14 amino acids. Germline assignment: CDR1 LNHDA and CDR2 SQIVND (reference sequence). CDR3 sequence: CASTRGANTGELFF. CDR3 DNA sequence: TGTGCCAGTACACGGGGGGCCAACACCGGGGAGCTGTTTTTT.

The rearrangement links TRBV6-5 to TRBJ1-6; TRBD1 aligns across 7 bases. The CDR3 extends over 15 amino acids. The germline V gene has CDR1 MNHEY and CDR2 SVGAGI. Germline trimming cut 1 base from V and 10 bases from J; bases unmatched to any gene: 7. The CDR3 nucleotides are TGTGCCAGCAGTTACTTGGCAGGGGGTAACTCACCCCTCCACTTT. Translation gives CASSYLAGGNSPLHF.

J is TRBJ2-7 and V is TRBV5-5, with a tentative D call TRBD2 (6 bases). This CDR3 spans 15 amino acids. Germline CDR1 reads SGHKS; CDR2 reads YYEKEE (reference sequence). Trimming pared 0 bases from V and 4 bases from J, leaving 14 bases between. As DNA, the CDR3 is TGTGCCAGCAGCTTGGCCGTGGGAGGTTCGTACGAGCAGTACTTC. This gives the protein CASSLAVGGSYEQYF.

This rearrangement joins TRBV24-1 to TRBJ1-6; D is uncertain. This CDR3 spans 15 amino acids. Trimming shortened V by 4 bases and J by 8 bases, and 14 bases separated the two germline ends. The germline gives CDR1 KGHDR, CDR2 SFDVKD. CDR3 in amino acids: CATSEFQVKYSPLHF. In DNA, the CDR3 is TGTGCCACCAGTGAATTTCAGGTAAAGTATTCACCCCTCCACTTT.

This clone was counted once. This sequence joins TRBV2 and TRBJ1-4; D uncertain. Trimming took 1 base from V and 14 from J, leaving 5 bases between them. This CDR3 contains 10 residues. The germline CDR1 and CDR2 sequences are SNHLY and FYNNEI. The CDR3 is CASSEVSLFF. The CDR3 nucleotides read TGTGCCAGCAGTGAAGTGAGTCTGTTTTTT.

The V call is TRBV3-1 (or the pseudogene TRBV3-2), the J call TRBJ2-7; possibly TRBD2 for D (5 bases). This CDR3 is 15 amino acids long. From germline, CDR1 is LGHDT and CDR2 YNNKEL (reference sequence). Trimming removed 4 bases at V and 2 bases at J, with 15 bases between. This chain's CDR3 is CASSPSAGGTYEQYF. The CDR3 nucleotides are TGTGCCAGCAGCCCCAGCGCGGGTGGCACCTACGAGCAGTACTTC.

The table lists this clone with a few counts. V gene TRBV25-1 combines with J gene TRBJ2-5; TRBD1 aligns across 9 bases. The CDR3 is 14 amino acids. Germline CDR1 MGHDK, CDR2 SYGVNS. The V segment lost 6 bases and the J segment 4 bases; nucleotides outside the gene matches: 6. The DNA of the CDR3 is TGTGCCAGCAGCCGAACAGGGGGCGGAGAGACCCAGTACTTC. Encoded protein: CASSRTGGGETQYF.

The chain has TRBV4-3 and TRBJ2-5, with 9 positions matching TRBD1. The germline V gene has CDR1 LGHNA and CDR2 YSLEER. V shed 4 bases and J 4 bases; nucleotides not matched to a gene: 7. This CDR3 region has 15 residues. CDR3 residues: CASSPWDRAGETQYF. The CDR3, as DNA: TGCGCCAGCAGCCCCTGGGACAGGGCAGGAGAGACCCAGTACTTC.

The chain joins TRBV27 to TRBJ2-1, with 8 bases fitting TRBD2. Germline-derived CDR1 and CDR2 are MNHEY and SMNVEV (reference sequence). The CDR3 has 18 amino acids. Losses at the gene ends were 4 bases for V and 10 bases for J; bases not matched to a gene: 21. The CDR3 spells CASSSTPISGTLGREQFF. Written as DNA, the CDR3 is TGTGCCAGCAGTTCCACCCCCATTAGCGGGACTCTCGGGCGAGAGCAGTTCTTC.

This chain connects TRBV6-2 or TRBV6-3 to TRBJ1-2; 10 positions agree with TRBD1. The CDR3 is made up of 16 amino acids. Germline CDR1 reads MNHEY; CDR2 reads SVGEGT. V dropped 5 bases and J dropped 8; count of bases not matched to a gene: 14. This chain's CDR3 is CASSPRDRGMTSGYTF. As DNA, the CDR3 is TGTGCCAGCAGTCCCCGGGACAGGGGAATGACTAGCGGCTACACCTTC.

The J gene is TRBJ2-7, the V gene TRBV2, with 7 bases matching TRBD2. The CDR3 totals 15 residues. Germline CDR1 SNHLY, CDR2 FYNNEI. With 6 bases clipped from V and 2 bases from J, the junction kept 10 bases outside the gene matches. The chain's CDR3 is CASSAGTKSPYEQYF. In nucleotides, the CDR3 is TGTGCCAGCAGCGCCGGGACTAAAAGCCCCTACGAGCAGTACTTC.

The count of this clone is one. This chain connects TRBV19 to TRBJ2-2; 9 bases align to TRBD1. This CDR3 is built from 14 residues. With 9 bases clipped from V and 5 bases from J, the junction kept 7 bases outside the gene matches. Per the germline V gene, CDR1 is LNHDA and CDR2 is SQIVND (reference sequence). CDR3 residues: CASGMTGGTGELFF. CDR3 bases: TGTGCCAGCGGGATGACAGGGGGGACCGGGGAGCTGTTTTTT.

The count of this clone is one. The chain couples TRBV7-8 to TRBJ2-1, with a possible D match to TRBD1 (6 bases). Germline V gene lookup returns CDR1 SGHVS and CDR2 FQNEAQ. The CDR3 is 15 residues long. Between the trimmed V and J ends, which lost 0 bases and 8 bases, there was a span of 14 bases. The CDR3 is CASSLALSQGDEQFF. The CDR3 DNA reads TGTGCCAGCAGCTTAGCGCTGTCACAGGGCGATGAGCAGTTCTTC.

The rearrangement links TRBV10-1 to TRBJ2-7; 8 bases are shared with TRBD2. J gave up 2 bases and V 5 bases, and 5 bases lay outside the gene matches. Germline lookup yields CDR1 WNHNN and CDR2 SYGVQD (reference sequence). The CDR3 loop spans 14 amino acids. CDR3 amino acids: CASSISGATYEQYF. Written as DNA, the CDR3 is TGCGCCAGCAGTATTAGCGGGGCGACCTACGAGCAGTACTTC.

The CDR3 sequence is CASSLSGGNPGELFF. The CDR3 DNA is TGCGCCAGCAGCTTGTCCGGAGGTAATCCCGGGGAGCTGTTTTTT. V gene TRBV5-1 combines with J gene TRBJ2-2; D may be TRBD2 (5 bases). Trimming stripped 1 base from V and 6 bases from J, with 13 bases between. The V gene's germline CDR1 is SGHRS and CDR2 YFSETQ. This CDR3 spans 15 amino acids.

J is TRBJ1-2 and V is TRBV6-5, with 9 bases matching TRBD1. The CDR3 runs to 15 residues. Trimming cost V 2 bases and J 4 bases; bases outside gene matches: 5. The V gene's germline CDR1 is MNHEY and CDR2 SVGAGI. CDR3 nucleotides: TGTGCCAGCAGTTACACGACAGGGGGGACCTATGGCTACACCTTC. It yields the protein CASSYTTGGTYGYTF.

The chain couples TRBV4-3 to TRBJ1-4; D ambiguous. Deletions cut 0 bases from V and 7 bases from J, with 9 bases between. This CDR3 is 14 amino acids long. Germline-derived CDR1 and CDR2 are LGHNA and YSLEER. The CDR3 DNA sequence: TGCGCCAGCAGCCAAGACCGTAGCGGTGAAAAACTGTTTTTT. Amino acids: CASSQDRSGEKLFF.